The rows below give T cell receptor beta chains drawn from one sample of a study of metastatic and nonmetastatic thyroid tumors. MiXCR reprocessed the PCR reads for TCRdb. The table records around 8,400 clones, 44% of them present only once. Material for sequencing was tumor tissue. The receptor set was obtained from a male donor with papillary thyroid cancer or a benign thyroid nodule (not recorded which). Some clones in this sample may be carry-over from other donors' samples. The CDR3 runs from the conserved cysteine through the conserved F or W. Fields, in order: D gene, clone size, CDR3 length, V gene, J gene, CDR3 protein, CDR3 DNA. The D gene is left open where the match is weak. Clone size is stated in some rows and not others, as once, few, many or a class when expanded.

d_call: NA
clone_size: NA
cdr3_length: 13
v_call: TRBV4-1
j_call: TRBJ1-1
cdr3_aa: CASSHRQNTEAFF
cdr3_nt: TGCGCCAGCAGCCATCGTCAGAACACTGAAGCTTTCTTT

d_call: NA
clone_size: few
cdr3_length: 16
v_call: TRBV6-6
j_call: TRBJ1-2
cdr3_aa: CASIYSIGEGSYGYTF
cdr3_nt: TGTGCCAGCATTTACTCGATTGGGGAGGGGAGCTATGGCTACACCTTC

d_call: NA
clone_size: NA
cdr3_length: 12
v_call: TRBV18
j_call: TRBJ2-7
cdr3_aa: CASSPQGREQYF
cdr3_nt: TGTGCCAGCTCACCCCAGGGACGCGAGCAGTACTTC

d_call: NA
clone_size: NA
cdr3_length: 13
v_call: TRBV28
j_call: TRBJ2-2
cdr3_aa: CASTEGGTGELFF
cdr3_nt: TGTGCCAGCACGGAGGGGGGCACCGGGGAGCTGTTTTTT

d_call: NA
clone_size: once
cdr3_length: 14
v_call: TRBV6-1
j_call: TRBJ1-2
cdr3_aa: CASTEAGTGFVYTF
cdr3_nt: TGTGCCAGCACTGAAGCAGGGACGGGCTTTGTCTACACCTTC

d_call: TRBD2
clone_size: NA
cdr3_length: 14
v_call: TRBV11-2
j_call: TRBJ2-7
cdr3_aa: CASSLVGGSSEQYF
cdr3_nt: TGTGCCAGCAGCTTAGTGGGAGGGAGCAGTGAGCAGTACTTC

d_call: NA
clone_size: NA
cdr3_length: 14
v_call: TRBV18
j_call: TRBJ1-1
cdr3_aa: CASSLLETHTEAFF
cdr3_nt: TGTGCCAGCTCACTGTTAGAGACACACACTGAAGCTTTCTTT

d_call: NA
clone_size: NA
cdr3_length: 14
v_call: TRBV28
j_call: TRBJ2-7
cdr3_aa: CASSSATQTYEQYF
cdr3_nt: TGTGCCAGCAGTTCCGCGACTCAGACCTACGAGCAGTACTTC

d_call: TRBD2
clone_size: NA
cdr3_length: 13
v_call: TRBV30
j_call: TRBJ2-7
cdr3_aa: CAWSNAGEGEQYF
cdr3_nt: TGTGCCTGGAGTAACGCGGGAGAAGGCGAGCAGTACTTC

d_call: TRBD2
clone_size: NA
cdr3_length: 15
v_call: TRBV19
j_call: TRBJ2-3
cdr3_aa: CASSIGTSGRDTQYF
cdr3_nt: TGTGCCAGTAGTATAGGGACTAGCGGGAGAGATACGCAGTATTTT

d_call: TRBD1
clone_size: NA
cdr3_length: 13
v_call: TRBV6-1
j_call: TRBJ2-3
cdr3_aa: CASSMKGADTQYF
cdr3_nt: TGTGCCAGCAGTATGAAGGGGGCGGATACGCAGTATTTT

d_call: NA
clone_size: few
cdr3_length: 13
v_call: TRBV12-3/TRBV12-4
j_call: TRBJ1-1
cdr3_aa: CASSPHPNTEAFF
cdr3_nt: TGTGCCAGCAGCCCACACCCGAACACTGAAGCTTTCTTT

d_call: TRBD1
clone_size: few
cdr3_length: 14
v_call: TRBV6-1
j_call: TRBJ1-3
cdr3_aa: CASRPDRAGNTIYF
cdr3_nt: TGTGCCAGCAGACCCGACAGGGCCGGAAACACCATATATTTT

d_call: NA
clone_size: NA
cdr3_length: 14
v_call: TRBV20-1
j_call: TRBJ2-6
cdr3_aa: CSVPGAYGANVLTF
cdr3_nt: TGCAGTGTCCCCGGAGCGTACGGGGCCAACGTCCTGACTTTC

d_call: NA
clone_size: few
cdr3_length: 14
v_call: TRBV6-1
j_call: TRBJ1-2
cdr3_aa: CASSPTSRGGGYTF
cdr3_nt: TGTGCCAGCAGTCCAACCTCACGGGGAGGCGGCTACACCTTC

d_call: TRBD1
clone_size: NA
cdr3_length: 13
v_call: TRBV27
j_call: TRBJ1-2
cdr3_aa: CATRDRGRRGYTF
cdr3_nt: TGTGCCACACGGGACAGGGGTCGTCGGGGCTACACCTTC